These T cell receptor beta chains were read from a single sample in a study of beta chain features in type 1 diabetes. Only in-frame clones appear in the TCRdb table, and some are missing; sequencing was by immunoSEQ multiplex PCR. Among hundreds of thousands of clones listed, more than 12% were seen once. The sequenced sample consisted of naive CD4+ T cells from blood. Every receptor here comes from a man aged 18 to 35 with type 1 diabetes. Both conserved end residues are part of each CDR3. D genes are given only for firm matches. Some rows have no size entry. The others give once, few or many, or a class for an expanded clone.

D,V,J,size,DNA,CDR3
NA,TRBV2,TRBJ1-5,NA,TGTGCCAGCAGTTGGACCGGTTATCAGCCCCAGCATTTT,CASSWTGYQPQHF
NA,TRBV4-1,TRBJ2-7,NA,TGCGCCAGCAGCCAAGGGCACGGGCCATTCTACGAGCAGTACTTC,CASSQGHGPFYEQYF
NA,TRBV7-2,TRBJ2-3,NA,TGTGCCAGCAGCCCTCAAGGGGGTGGCACAGATACGCAGTATTTT,CASSPQGGGTDTQYF
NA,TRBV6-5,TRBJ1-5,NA,TGTGCCAGCAGTTACTCCGCCGGTAGCAATCAGCCCCAGCATTTT,CASSYSAGSNQPQHF
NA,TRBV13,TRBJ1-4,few,TGTGCCAGCACTTCCGAGGGTCTAAATGAAAAACTGTTTTTT,CASTSEGLNEKLFF
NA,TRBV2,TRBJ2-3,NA,TGTGCCAGCAGTGTACCTCGGGCGCCAGATACGCAGTATTTT,CASSVPRAPDTQYF
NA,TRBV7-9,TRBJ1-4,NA,TGTGCCAGCGGGGGGACCTCAGGTGAAAAACTGTTTTTT,CASGGTSGEKLFF
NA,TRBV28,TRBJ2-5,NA,TGTGCCAGCAGTTCCCTGCGGGTCGAAGAGACCCAGTACTTC,CASSSLRVEETQYF
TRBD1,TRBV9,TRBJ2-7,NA,TGTGCCAGCAGCGTAGGGGGACAGGTGGTGGAGCAGTACTTC,CASSVGGQVVEQYF
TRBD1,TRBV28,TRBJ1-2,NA,TGTGCCAGCCGGACAGGGTCCCCTGGCTACACCTTC,CASRTGSPGYTF
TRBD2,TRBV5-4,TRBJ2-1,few,TGTGCCAGCAGCTCCGGGACTAGCGGCCCCCTTGGTCGGTTCTTC,CASSSGTSGPLGRFF
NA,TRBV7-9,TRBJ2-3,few,TGTGCCAGCAGCTTTAACACAGATACGCAGTATTTT,CASSFNTDTQYF
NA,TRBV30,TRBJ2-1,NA,TGTGCCTGGAGTAGGGTCGAGAGCTCCTACAATGAGCAGTTCTTC,CAWSRVESSYNEQFF
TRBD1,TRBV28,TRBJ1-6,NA,TGTGCCAGCAGTCCTGGACAGGGTATGGCCGAAAATTCACCCCTCCACTTT,CASSPGQGMAENSPLHF
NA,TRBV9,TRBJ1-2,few,TGTGCCAGCAGCGTCGGGGGGCAGGACTATGGCTACACCTTC,CASSVGGQDYGYTF
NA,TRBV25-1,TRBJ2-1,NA,TGTGCCAGCAGTGACGGCCGGACGGCTAGCTCCTACAATGAGCAGTTCTTC,CASSDGRTASSYNEQFF
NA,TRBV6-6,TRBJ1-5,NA,TGTGCCAGCAGTGGAAGGATTAGCAATCAGCCCCAGCATTTT,CASSGRISNQPQHF
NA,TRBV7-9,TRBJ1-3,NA,TGTGCCAGCAGCTCGTTGTGGCGGTCGGCGGACACCATATATTTT,CASSSLWRSADTIYF
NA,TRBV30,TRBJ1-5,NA,TGTGCCTGGAGTGTACTGGATGGCAATCAGCCCCAGCATTTT,CAWSVLDGNQPQHF
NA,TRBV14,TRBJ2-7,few,TGTGCCAGCAGCCTTCGAATCCGTGTAGTTGTGCACGAGCAGTACTTC,CASSLRIRVVVHEQYF
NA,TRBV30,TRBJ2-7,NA,TGTGCCTGGAGTGTCGGATACACCTACGAGCAGTACTTC,CAWSVGYTYEQYF
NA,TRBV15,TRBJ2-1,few,TGTGCCACCAGCCCGCAGGACGGGGTCGTTACGAATGAGCAGTTCTTC,CATSPQDGVVTNEQFF